The entry that follows covers one T cell receptor beta chain sequence. The data are from a study of blood T cell repertoires in COVID-19. Study overall: The cDNA or gDNA used as material had been derived from T cells, B-cell-depleted T cells, or PBMCs.

Data came from immunoSEQ multiplex PCR; TCRdb stores just in-frame clones and leaves some out. Among over 200,000 clones, about 85% were seen once, and the ten largest hold less than 15%. This CDR3 contains 12 residues. V was cut by 2 bases and J by 5 bases, with 4 bases left in between. Looked up from germline, CDR1 is MNHNS and CDR2 is SASEGT. The sequence derives from a woman aged 18 to 35 who had recovered from COVID-19. The V gene is TRBV6-1, the J gene TRBJ1-5; D ambiguous. Sequenced sample: peripheral blood. The CDR3 nucleotides are TGTGCCAGCAGTGAACTCGATCAGCCCCAGCATTTT. This translates into CASSELDQPQHF.